The T cell receptor beta chain described here comes from a study of blood T cell repertoires in COVID-19. Whole-study context: The study drew acute and convalescent COVID-19 samples from the United States, Italy and Spain. The analysed material was cDNA or gDNA that came from T cells, B-cell-depleted T cells, or PBMCs.

Looked up from germline, CDR1 is KGHSH and CDR2 is LQKENI. The CDR3 runs to 12 residues. V was shortened by 7 bases and J by 9 bases, with 15 bases between the two germline ends. Per the original data handling: Estimated nucleated cell counts came from reference gene primer amplification. Only in-frame clones appear in the TCRdb table, and some are missing; sequencing was by immunoSEQ multiplex PCR. The DNA gave D and trimming, while V, J and clone size come from that table. Counted here are some 240,000 clones, about four fifths occurring once; the ten biggest clones make up roughly 10%. The source is a woman older than 75 with acute or convalescent COVID-19. V usage is TRBV18 and J usage is TRBJ1-1; possible D gene TRBD1, 6 bases. Sequenced sample: peripheral blood. CDR3 amino acids: CASFGTIAKAFF. Written as DNA, the CDR3 is TGTGCCAGCTTTGGGACAATAGCAAAAGCTTTCTTT.